This passage covers 11 T cell receptor beta chains from one sample sequenced in a study of blood T cells in healthy people across ages. A second PCR of 7 to 11 cycles used a sample-barcoded 5' primer and a J-beta primer mix. TCRdb independently ran MiXCR on the 5' RACE reads; one entry per CDR3 protein. Of just over 1 million distinct CDR3 sequences listed, under 45% are singletons. Sequences were obtained from blood. Source of these receptors: a woman aged 60-75 years in good health.

The J gene is TRBJ2-5, the V gene TRBV2; D remains ambiguous. The CDR3 runs 12 residues. Germline CDR1 SNHLY, CDR2 FYNNEI. Trimming left V 8 bases short and J 5 bases short, with 12 bases between. CDR3 in amino acids: CASRGSPETQYF. The CDR3 region has the DNA TGTGCCAGCCGAGGCTCCCCGGAGACCCAGTACTTC.

The chain carries TRBV9 and TRBJ2-5; possible D gene TRBD2, 6 bases. The germline V and J ends were trimmed by 0 bases and 6 bases, with 12 bases remaining between them. This CDR3 contains 14 residues. Germline loops: CDR1 SGDLS, CDR2 YYNGEE. CDR3 protein: CASSVEGGMKTQYF. The CDR3 nucleotides are TGTGCCAGCAGCGTAGAGGGCGGGATGAAGACCCAGTACTTC.

This clonotype was detected a few times. The V gene is TRBV15, the J gene TRBJ2-7; 7 nucleotides align to TRBD2. The V gene end was trimmed by 1 base and the J gene end by 2 bases; junction bases not matched to a gene: 8. Per the germline V gene, CDR1 is LNHNV and CDR2 is YYDKDF (reference sequence). CDR3 length: 16 residues. CDR3 DNA sequence: TGTGCCACCAGCAGAGTCGGCGGGAGCAAGGCCTACGAGCAGTACTTC. Its translation: CATSRVGGSKAYEQYF. Using reference TRBV15 and TRBJ2-7 for the parts outside the CDR3, the full variable domain is DAMVIQNPRYQVTQFGKPVTLSCSQTLNHNVMYWYQQKSSQAPKLLFHYYDKDFNNEADTPDNFQSRRPNTSFCFLDIRSPGLGDTAMYLCATSRVGGSKAYEQYFGPGTRLTVT.

This chain joins TRBV20-1 and TRBJ2-5, with 7 bases lining up with TRBD2. Germline CDR1 is DFQATT and CDR2 is SNEGSKA (reference sequence). V lost 0 bases to trimming and J lost 4 bases; unmatched junction nucleotides: 5. The CDR3 has 14 residues. CDR3: CSARDAGRVETQYF. The DNA for the CDR3 is TGCAGTGCTAGAGACGCGGGGAGGGTAGAGACCCAGTACTTC.

The chain joins TRBV7-2 to TRBJ1-6, with D perhaps TRBD1 (5 bases). Trimming removed 0 bases at V and 8 bases at J, with 11 bases between. The CDR3 extends over 15 amino acids. Germline-derived CDR1 and CDR2 are SGHTA and FQGNSA. Here the CDR3 reads CASSLARGRHSPLHF. CDR3 in DNA: TGTGCCAGCAGCTTAGCGAGGGGCCGTCATTCACCCCTCCACTTT.

In its sample, this clonotype was seen many times. The chain joins TRBV4-1 to TRBJ2-5; 7 bases line up with TRBD1. CDR1 MGHRA and CDR2 YSYEKL come from the germline V gene. Trimming took 1 base from V and 5 from J; bases not matched to a gene: 1. This CDR3 has 13 residues. CDR3 sequence (DNA): TGCGCCAGCAGCCAAGTCAGGGGGGAGACCCAGTACTTC. Its translation: CASSQVRGETQYF.

This chain links TRBV9 with TRBJ2-3, with D possibly matching TRBD1 (6 bases). This CDR3 is built from 19 residues. V lost 0 bases and J 0 bases, leaving 20 bases between the germline ends. Germline CDR1 reads SGDLS; CDR2 reads YYNGEE. The CDR3 DNA follows: TGTGCCAGCAGCGTAGATACGAGAGGGGGACATAGTAGCACAGATACGCAGTATTTT. Residues: CASSVDTRGGHSSTDTQYF.

This clonotype was recorded a few times. The J gene is TRBJ1-2, the V gene TRBV7-9; possible D gene TRBD1, 6 bases. V lost 5 bases and J lost 4, with 20 bases in between. Germline V lookup: CDR1 SEHNR, CDR2 FQNEAQ (reference sequence). CDR3 length: 16 amino acids. The CDR3 reads CASSPVRGARGYGYTF. The CDR3 DNA follows: TGTGCCAGCAGCCCAGTCCGGGGGGCGCGAGGCTATGGCTACACCTTC.

The table lists this clonotype with a few counts. The chain links TRBV7-8 to TRBJ1-5; D perhaps matches TRBD1 (6 bases). Looked up from germline, CDR1 is SGHVS and CDR2 is FQNEAQ. With 5 bases removed from V and 3 bases from J, the gap between germline ends came to 14 bases. This CDR3 is 15 amino acids long. Here the CDR3 reads CASSIDRFPNQPQHF. The DNA for the CDR3 is TGTGCCAGCAGCATAGACAGGTTCCCCAATCAGCCCCAGCATTTT.

The CDR3 DNA is TGTGCCACCAGTAGCGGTGATACGCAGTATTTT. It codes for CATSSGDTQYF. The chain is built from TRBV24-1 and TRBJ2-3; weak D call: TRBD2 (5 bases). Germline CDR1 is KGHDR and CDR2 is SFDVKD. V lost 6 bases and J lost 6, with 6 bases in between. CDR3 length equals 11 residues.

The chain uses TRBV7-2 and TRBJ2-7; tentatively, D is TRBD2 (6 bases). The CDR3 is 17 residues long. Germline V gives CDR1 SGHTA, CDR2 FQGNSA. Trimming removed 3 bases from V and 7 bases from J, with 25 bases in between. CDR3 DNA sequence: TGTGCCAGCAGCTTTCTACTAGCAGGAGAATTCTACAATGAGCAGTACTTC. Its protein product is CASSFLLAGEFYNEQYF.